This TCR beta chain was documented in a study of CD8 T cells in ankylosing spondylitis. This clonotype was detected many times. Its antigen is unidentified. Compared with germline, one end of the junction differs, possibly owing to a read error. Molecular-barcoded quantitative 5'-RACE produced these TCR beta libraries. MiXCR was run by TCRdb on the 5' RACE reads, yielding one entry per CDR3 protein. This sample has roughly 700,000 distinct CDR3 sequences, with 15% to 20% found just once. The CDR3 sequence is 14 residues long. The germline V gene has CDR1 SGHRS and CDR2 YFSETQ. Points from the study as a whole: Disease-linked clones proved CD8+ and comparatively uncommon in peripheral blood. Roughly eight highly homologous variants made up a TCR beta motif that seemed to typify ankylosing spondylitis blood. Clones linked to disease were reported to show significant enrichment in matched ankylosing spondylitis synovial fluid. Reports of some motif variants in reactive arthritis synovial fluid and blood predate this one.

The gene calls are TRBV5-1 and TRBJ1-1; 7 nucleotides match TRBD1. This sequence was found in a male donor with ankylosing spondylitis. The sequenced sample consisted of blood, either unsorted or a sorted T cell fraction (not recorded which). The CDR3 sequence is CASSLGGMNTEAFF. The CDR3 nucleotides read TGTGCCAGCAGTTTAGGGGGCATGAACACTGAAGCTTTCTTT. Looking up the rest from reference TRBV5-1 and TRBJ1-1 gives the full variable domain: KAGVTQTPRYLIKTRGQQVTLSCSPISGHRSVSWYQQTPGQGLQFLFEYFSETQRNKGNFPGRFSGRQFSNSRSEMNVSTLELGDSALYLCASSLGGMNTEAFFGQGTRLTVV.